One sample yielded the 25 T cell receptor beta chains listed below, sequenced in a study of blood T cell repertoires in COVID-19. Repertoires were generated with immunoSEQ multiplex PCR, while TCRdb's copy carries only in-frame clones and drops some. The sample has a few hundred thousand clones, around 87% seen once. Sequencing was performed on PBMCs or T cells enriched from blood (not recorded which). The receptors derive from a man aged 40-49 years in a cohort exposed to, infected with or recovered from COVID-19 (not recorded which).

The chain combines TRBV19 with TRBJ1-3; D possibly corresponds to TRBD1 (5 bases). The CDR3 has 15 amino acids. CDR1 is LNHDA and CDR2 is SQIVND in the germline V gene (reference sequence). Trimming took 3 bases from V and 0 from J, leaving 9 bases between them. For the CDR3, the DNA is TGTGCCAGTAGTATCAGGGCTACCTCTGGAAACACCATATATTTT. Encoded protein: CASSIRATSGNTIYF.

The rearrangement joins TRBV27 to TRBJ2-7; 11 bases align to TRBD2. Per the germline V gene, CDR1 is MNHEY and CDR2 is SMNVEV (reference sequence). Germline trimming cut 9 bases from V and 3 bases from J; bases unmatched to any gene: 22. The CDR3 contains 19 residues. The CDR3 is CARTAPCLVAGGPLYEQYF. The CDR3 region has the DNA TGTGCCAGGACAGCCCCATGCTTGGTAGCGGGAGGGCCCCTCTACGAGCAGTACTTC.

As for this clone: The junction does not match germline at one end; this may be a read error. CDR3 sequence (DNA): TGTGCTAGCAGTTTATCCAGGGAGGGGGGTCGGACTAATGAAAAACTGTTTTTT. This translates into CASSLSREGGRTNEKLFF. The V gene is TRBV27, the J gene TRBJ1-4; possibly TRBD1 for D (6 bases). The germline CDR1 and CDR2 sequences are MNHEY and SMNVEV (reference sequence). CDR3 size: 18 residues.

The chain links TRBV10-3 to TRBJ2-1, with 15 bases identical to TRBD2. This CDR3 contains 17 residues. Per the germline V gene, CDR1 is ENHRY and CDR2 is SYGVKD. V was clipped by 4 bases and J by 3 bases; unmatched bases: 4. CDR3 sequence: CAISGLGLAGGYNEQFF. The CDR3 nucleotides read TGTGCCATCAGTGGGTTGGGACTAGCGGGAGGCTACAATGAGCAGTTCTTC.

This sequence joins TRBV4-1 and TRBJ1-5, with D unclear. Germline loops: CDR1 MGHRA, CDR2 YSYEKL. The length of the CDR3 is 15 residues. V lost 0 bases, J lost 8 bases, and 14 bases lay in between. The CDR3: CASSQDEGRFEPQHF. For the CDR3, the DNA is TGCGCCAGCAGCCAAGATGAGGGCAGGTTCGAGCCCCAGCATTTT.

This chain connects TRBV21-1 to TRBJ2-7; TRBD1 is the table's D call, not checked against the DNA. TRBV21-1 is a pseudogene locus. The CDR3 has 15 amino acids. The CDR3 bases are TGTGCCAGCAGCAAAAGGCGGACAGAGTCCTACGAGCAGTACTTC. Translated: CASSKRRTESYEQYF.

A note on this clone: Other DNA sequences in the same sample also yield this CDR3. The rearrangement links TRBV18 to TRBJ2-2, with TRBD2 matching over 7 bases. Germline lookup yields CDR1 KGHSH and CDR2 LQKENI. Losses at the gene ends were 3 bases for V and 5 bases for J; bases not matched to a gene: 0. The CDR3 has 13 amino acids. This chain's CDR3 is CASSPRGTGELFF. The CDR3 nucleotides are TGTGCCAGCTCACCGCGGGGGACCGGGGAGCTGTTTTTT.

The J gene is TRBJ2-7, the V gene TRBV19; TRBD2 aligns across 12 bases. Germline CDR1 reads LNHDA; CDR2 reads SQIVND (reference sequence). The CDR3 loop spans 16 amino acids. Trimming took 3 bases from V and 2 from J; bases not matched to a gene: 5. CDR3: CASSITGLAGTYEQYF. DNA for the CDR3: TGTGCCAGTAGTATTACCGGACTAGCGGGAACCTACGAGCAGTACTTC.

This chain joins TRBV27 and TRBJ2-7, with D possibly being TRBD2 (6 bases). This CDR3 region has 13 residues. Per the germline V gene, CDR1 is MNHEY and CDR2 is SMNVEV (reference sequence). V lost 5 bases and J lost 4, with 12 bases in between. CDR3 DNA: TGTGCCAGCAGTGCGGGGTCCCAATACGAGCAGTACTTC. Translating gives CASSAGSQYEQYF.

This clone was seen once. The V call is TRBV2, the J call TRBJ2-7; D is ambiguous. V lost 4 bases and J 7 bases, leaving 8 bases between the germline ends. The CDR3 loop spans 11 amino acids. In germline, CDR1 is SNHLY, CDR2 FYNNEI. CDR3 bases: TGTGCCAGCAGTGGTGAGTGGGAGCAGTACTTC. It encodes CASSGEWEQYF.

The rearrangement links TRBV7-6 to TRBJ2-3; perhaps TRBD2 as D (6 bases). CDR3 size: 17 residues. Trimming cost V 4 bases and J 2 bases, with 19 bases left between them. Germline CDR1 and CDR2: SGHVS and FNYEAQ. DNA for the CDR3: TGTGCCAGCAGCTCGCCGATCGGCGGGAAGATCACAGATACGCAGTATTTT. This gives the protein CASSSPIGGKITDTQYF.

This rearrangement joins TRBV7-9 to TRBJ2-1; 10 bases are shared with TRBD1. The CDR3 spans 14 residues. CDR1 and CDR2 from the germline V gene are SEHNR and FQNEAQ (reference sequence). The V segment lost 5 bases and the J segment 5 bases; nucleotides outside the gene matches: 3. The CDR3 spells CASSLGQGDNEQFF. DNA of the CDR3: TGTGCCAGCAGCCTTGGACAGGGGGACAATGAGCAGTTCTTC.

The V call is TRBV11-2, the J call TRBJ2-3; D is unresolved. The CDR3 covers 17 residues. Trimming took off 1 base at V and 6 bases at J, with 20 bases between the two ends. CDR1 is SGHAT and CDR2 is FQNNGV in the germline V gene. The CDR3 sequence is CASSLGRSGGGWDTQYF. DNA for the CDR3: TGTGCCAGCAGCTTAGGACGGTCTGGCGGTGGGTGGGATACGCAGTATTTT.

The DNA for the CDR3 is TGTGCCAGCAGTTACGGGACTAGCGGAAACAATGAGCAGTTCTTC. This sequence encodes CASSYGTSGNNEQFF. V gene TRBV6-2 or TRBV6-3 combines with J gene TRBJ2-1; 11 positions match TRBD2. Germline values: CDR1 MNHEY, CDR2 SVGEGT. The CDR3 has 15 amino acids. Losses at the gene ends were 2 bases for V and 5 bases for J; bases not matched to a gene: 2.

The rearrangement links TRBV25-1 to TRBJ2-5, with 8 bases aligning to TRBD1. V lost 6 bases and J lost 4; bases outside the gene matches: 4. This CDR3 contains 13 residues. CDR1 MGHDK and CDR2 SYGVNS come from the germline V gene. The CDR3 protein is CASSPGGLETQYF. DNA for the CDR3: TGTGCCAGCAGCCCAGGGGGCTTAGAGACCCAGTACTTC. The whole variable domain, filled in from reference TRBV25-1 and TRBJ2-5, reads EADIYQTPRYLVIGTGKKITLECSQTMGHDKMYWYQQDPGMELHLIHYSYGVNSTEKGDLSSESTVSRIRTEHFPLTLESARPSHTSQYLCASSPGGLETQYFGPGTRLLVL.

The chain recombines TRBV30 with TRBJ1-2, with unresolved D. Per the germline V gene, CDR1 is GTSNPN and CDR2 is SVGIG (reference sequence). The germline V and J ends were trimmed by 1 base and 5 bases, with 8 bases remaining between them. The CDR3 loop spans 12 amino acids. The DNA for the CDR3 is TGTGCCTGGAGTGCGGTCTCGTATGGCTACACCTTC. It is translated as CAWSAVSYGYTF.

A word on this clone: The sample holds other DNA sequences that translate to the same CDR3. The chain joins TRBV7-2 to TRBJ2-7; 8 nucleotides align to TRBD1. CDR1 and CDR2 from the germline V gene are SGHTA and FQGNSA. The CDR3 runs to 14 residues. V gave up 4 bases and J gave up 4 bases; unmatched junction bases: 6. CDR3: CASSSDRGSYEQYF. The CDR3 DNA sequence: TGTGCCAGCAGCTCAGACAGGGGCTCGTACGAGCAGTACTTC.

The chain couples TRBV29-1 to TRBJ2-1, with TRBD2 matching over 12 bases. From germline, CDR1 is SQVTM and CDR2 ANQGSEA. Unmatched junction bases numbered 6, after V lost 7 bases and J lost 2 bases. This CDR3 has 15 residues. The CDR3 spells CSARTSGTAYNEQFF. CDR3 bases: TGCAGCGCCAGGACTAGCGGGACAGCCTACAATGAGCAGTTCTTC.

A single count supports this clone. The chain employs TRBV2 and TRBJ2-1; D may be TRBD1 (6 bases). Trimming took off 6 bases at V and 6 bases at J, with 15 bases between the two ends. Germline V gene sequence: CDR1 SNHLY, CDR2 FYNNEI. The CDR3 is made up of 14 amino acids. The CDR3: CASSLQGSGNEQFF. Here the CDR3 DNA reads TGTGCCAGCAGCCTACAGGGTTCAGGCAATGAGCAGTTCTTC. The full variable domain, its missing parts supplied by reference TRBV2 and TRBJ2-1, is EPEVTQTPSHQVTQMGQEVILRCVPISNHLYFYWYRQILGQKVEFLVSFYNNEISEKSEIFDDQFSVERPDGSNFTLKIRSTKLEDSAMYFCASSLQGSGNEQFFGPGTRLTVL.

The chain joins TRBV6-5 to TRBJ1-3; D gene unclear. The ends were cut back, 0 bases at V and 7 bases at J, with 10 bases in the middle. This CDR3 spans 14 amino acids. CDR1 is MNHEY, CDR2 SVGAGI, per germline. For the CDR3, the DNA is TGTGCCAGCAGTTACTCGAGTACGATGAACACCATATATTTT. This encodes CASSYSSTMNTIYF.

The gene calls are TRBV5-1 and TRBJ1-2; 8 bases are shared with TRBD1. CDR1 and CDR2 (germline): SGHRS, YFSETQ. The CDR3 runs to 13 residues. With 3 bases clipped from V and 6 bases from J, the junction kept 4 bases outside the gene matches. CDR3 residues: CASSWGTGDGYTF. The CDR3 DNA reads TGCGCCAGCAGCTGGGGGACAGGAGATGGCTACACCTTC.

The chain couples TRBV7-7 to TRBJ2-6, with D maybe TRBD1 (5 bases). Germline assignment: CDR1 SSHAT and CDR2 FNYEAQ (reference sequence). The CDR3 sequence is 20 residues long. Trimming shortened V by 5 bases and J by 0 bases, and 23 bases separated the two germline ends. CDR3 nucleotides: TGTGCCAGCAGCCCCGGTCTCGCCCAGGGAAAGTCCTCTGGGGCCAACGTCCTGACTTTC. Translation gives CASSPGLAQGKSSGANVLTF.

The V call is TRBV18, the J call TRBJ2-5, with 13 bases matching TRBD2. Trimming took 6 bases from V and 4 from J; bases not matched to a gene: 8. This CDR3 has 16 amino acids. Germline CDR1 is KGHSH and CDR2 is LQKENI. The CDR3 sequence: CASSPGLAGSRETQYF. CDR3 in DNA: TGTGCCAGCTCCCCGGGACTAGCGGGGTCCCGAGAGACCCAGTACTTC.

The chain joins TRBV6-5 to TRBJ1-2, with 12 bases fitting TRBD1. After removal of 8 bases from V and 4 bases from J, the junction contained 5 bases not matched to a gene. This CDR3 is 14 amino acids long. Germline CDR1 and CDR2: MNHEY and SVGAGI. This chain's CDR3 is CASEGQGAVYGYTF. DNA of the CDR3: TGTGCCAGCGAGGGACAGGGGGCGGTCTATGGCTACACCTTC.

This clone was picked up a small number of times. Other DNA sequences in this specimen translate into the identical CDR3. The chain is built from TRBV28 and TRBJ1-5; tentatively, D is TRBD1 (6 bases). V was clipped by 5 bases and J by 0 bases, with 11 bases between them. The germline V gene has CDR1 MDHEN and CDR2 SYDVKM. This CDR3 has 15 amino acids. CDR3 residues: CASSRTGYSNQPQHF. The DNA for the CDR3 is TGTGCCAGCAGTAGAACAGGGTATAGCAATCAGCCCCAGCATTTT.